The next 27 T cell receptor beta chains were all read from a single sample in a study of cytomegalovirus exposure and HLA in healthy donors. The assay was immunoSEQ multiplex PCR, and TCRdb's table has in-frame clones only and misses some. The sample lists more than 65,000 clones; approximately 96% were seen once. The sequenced material came from PBMCs. These receptor sequences come from a woman younger than 35 in good health and CMV-seronegative.

V gene TRBV15 combines with J gene TRBJ1-2; TRBD1 matches at 7 bases. The CDR3 sequence is 15 residues long. V was pared by 6 bases and J by 4 bases, with 11 bases of the junction left unmatched. Germline assignment: CDR1 LNHNV and CDR2 YYDKDF (reference sequence). CDR3 bases: TGTGCCACCAGGTCCCCTTTAACAGGGGCCTATGGCTACACCTTC. Translated: CATRSPLTGAYGYTF.

The genes are TRBV5-4 and TRBJ2-1; perhaps TRBD1 as D (6 bases). Between the trimmed V and J ends, which lost 2 bases and 5 bases, there was a span of 14 bases. This CDR3 contains 15 residues. Germline CDR1 is SGHNT and CDR2 is YYREEE (reference sequence). The CDR3 loop is CASSFVGGAHNEQFF. CDR3 nucleotides: TGTGCCAGCAGCTTTGTAGGGGGTGCCCACAATGAGCAGTTCTTC. The whole variable domain, remainder taken from reference TRBV5-4 and TRBJ2-1, is ETGVTQSPTHLIKTRGQQVTLRCSSQSGHNTVSWYQQALGQGPQFIFQYYREEENGRGNFPPRFSGLQFPNYSSELNVNALELDDSALYLCASSFVGGAHNEQFFGPGTRLTVL.

CDR3 nucleotide sequence: TGTGCCAGCAGTCCTAGCGTCGGCTCCTACGAGCAGTACTTC. Residues: CASSPSVGSYEQYF. The chain has TRBV7-8 and TRBJ2-7, with a weak D call TRBD2 (6 bases). V gave up 6 bases and J gave up 0 bases, with 12 bases separating them. Germline V gene sequence: CDR1 SGHVS, CDR2 FQNEAQ. The CDR3 is 14 residues long.

The chain couples TRBV27 to TRBJ2-7, with 9 bases fitting TRBD1. After removal of 4 bases from V and 7 bases from J, the junction contained 11 bases not matched to a gene. Germline V gene data show CDR1 as MNHEY and CDR2 as SMNVEV (reference sequence). The CDR3 covers 15 residues. DNA of the CDR3: TGTGCCAGCAGTTACTACCCGGGACAGGGACTTGAGCAGTACTTC. This gives the protein CASSYYPGQGLEQYF.

The chain employs TRBV5-4 and TRBJ2-7; TRBD1 is a possible D gene (5 bases). CDR3 length: 15 residues. V lost 2 bases and J 0 bases, leaving 12 bases between the germline ends. Germline V gene data show CDR1 as SGHNT and CDR2 as YYREEE (reference sequence). The CDR3 here is CASSLDTQGSYEQYF. The DNA of the CDR3 is TGTGCCAGCAGCTTAGATACTCAGGGCTCCTACGAGCAGTACTTC.

The J gene is TRBJ2-5, the V gene TRBV9; tentative D call: TRBD2 (5 bases). Germline V gives CDR1 SGDLS, CDR2 YYNGEE. The V gene lost 0 bases and the J gene lost 0 bases, with 6 bases spanning the gap. The CDR3 runs 14 residues. This CDR3 reads CASSVAGNQETQYF. CDR3 in DNA: TGTGCCAGCAGCGTAGCGGGAAACCAAGAGACCCAGTACTTC.

A note on this clone: A junction boundary mismatches the germline segment, possibly from a read error. This chain connects TRBV7-2 to TRBJ1-1; the D gene is possibly TRBD1 (5 bases). This CDR3 region has 15 residues. In germline, CDR1 is SGHTA, CDR2 FQGNSA. Here the CDR3 reads CASSLIRARGTEALF. Written as DNA, the CDR3 is TGTGCCAGCAGCTTAATTCGGGCCCGGGGGACTGAAGCCCTCTTT.

The J gene is TRBJ2-2, the V gene TRBV29-1; D is perhaps TRBD1 (6 bases). The V gene lost 6 bases and the J gene lost 6 bases, with 8 bases spanning the gap. Germline assignment: CDR1 SQVTM and CDR2 ANQGSEA. The CDR3 consists of 11 residues. The CDR3 nucleotides read TGCAGCGTGAACAGGGCCGGGGAGCTGTTTTTT. It translates to CSVNRAGELFF.

The rearrangement uses TRBV5-6 and TRBJ2-3, with TRBD2 matching 8 bases. There are 15 residues in the CDR3. The trim removed 5 bases at V and 2 bases at J, leaving 7 bases unmatched. CDR1 is SGHDT and CDR2 is YYEEEE in the germline V gene. The CDR3 loop is CASRILADYTDTQYF. Written as DNA, the CDR3 is TGTGCCAGCAGGATACTAGCGGATTACACAGATACGCAGTATTTT.

V usage is TRBV4-1 and J usage is TRBJ2-7; 9 bases map to TRBD2. Trimming took 1 base from V and 5 from J; bases not matched to a gene: 6. Germline V gene data show CDR1 as MGHRA and CDR2 as YSYEKL. CDR3 size: 15 residues. The CDR3 DNA sequence: TGCGCCAGCAGCCAAGTCCTAGCGGGAACTCACGAGCAGTACTTC. The encoded protein is CASSQVLAGTHEQYF.

The rearrangement joins TRBV27 to TRBJ2-1, with a tentative D call TRBD1 (6 bases). The V gene lost 6 bases and the J gene lost 2 bases, with 20 bases spanning the gap. This CDR3 comprises 17 residues. The germline V gene has CDR1 MNHEY and CDR2 SMNVEV (reference sequence). The CDR3: CASSLLRDTKAYNEQFF. The CDR3 DNA follows: TGTGCCAGCAGCCTTTTGAGGGACACCAAAGCCTACAATGAGCAGTTCTTC.

V usage is TRBV13 and J usage is TRBJ2-7; TRBD2 aligns across 7 bases. The length of the CDR3 is 15 residues. V was clipped by 5 bases and J by 3 bases; unmatched bases: 10. Germline lookup yields CDR1 PRHDT and CDR2 FYEKMQ (reference sequence). The CDR3 is CASSHRGRAIYEQYF. DNA of the CDR3: TGTGCCAGCAGCCACCGGGGGAGGGCCATCTACGAGCAGTACTTC.

This chain joins TRBV5-6 and TRBJ2-2, with TRBD1 identical over 7 bases. This CDR3 comprises 15 residues. With 4 bases clipped from V and 7 bases from J, the junction kept 10 bases outside the gene matches. The V gene's germline CDR1 is SGHDT and CDR2 YYEEEE. In nucleotides, the CDR3 is TGTGCCAGCAGCCGACAGGGAGTTAAGGACGGGGAGCTGTTTTTT. The encoded protein is CASSRQGVKDGELFF.

The chain is built from TRBV5-6 and TRBJ1-1; 9 nucleotides agree with TRBD1. CDR3 length: 13 residues. The ends lost 2 bases at V and 11 bases at J; junction bases unmatched: 7. Germline V lookup: CDR1 SGHDT, CDR2 YYEEEE. This chain's CDR3 is CASSFGTGREAFF. In DNA, the CDR3 is TGTGCCAGCAGCTTTGGGACAGGGAGAGAGGCTTTCTTT. Full variable domain (missing parts from reference TRBV5-6 and TRBJ1-1): DAGVTQSPTHLIKTRGQQVTLRCSPKSGHDTVSWYQQALGQGPQFIFQYYEEEERQRGNFPDRFSGHQFPNYSSELNVNALLLGDSALYLCASSFGTGREAFFGQGTRLTVV.

The CDR3: CASSPKGAANSSYNEQFF. DNA of the CDR3: TGTGCCAGCAGCCCCAAAGGGGCCGCCAATAGCTCCTACAATGAGCAGTTCTTC. This chain connects TRBV7-6 to TRBJ2-1, with a weak D call TRBD1 (5 bases). CDR1 is SGHVS, CDR2 FNYEAQ, per germline. Trimming pared 5 bases from V and 0 bases from J, leaving 20 bases between. The CDR3 is 18 amino acids.

The chain is built from TRBV7-2 and TRBJ1-5, with TRBD1 matching 7 bases. Trimming at V came to 5 bases and at J to 6 bases, leaving 7 bases not matched to a gene. CDR3 length: 14 residues. Germline V lookup: CDR1 SGHTA, CDR2 FQGNSA. CDR3 sequence (DNA): TGTGCCAGCAGCCAACAGGGGAGCGGTCAGCCCCAGCATTTT. Protein: CASSQQGSGQPQHF.

The chain joins TRBV5-5 to TRBJ1-6; TRBD1 matches 7 bases. Germline V lookup: CDR1 SGHKS, CDR2 YYEKEE (reference sequence). Trimming took 10 bases from V and 4 from J; bases not matched to a gene: 17. The CDR3 is 17 amino acids. The CDR3 protein is CAGHERQGKKYNSPLHF. Here the CDR3 DNA reads TGTGCCGGCCACGAAAGACAGGGAAAAAAGTATAATTCACCCCTCCACTTT. Drawing the rest from reference TRBV5-5 and TRBJ1-6, the complete variable domain is DAGVTQSPTHLIKTRGQQVTLRCSPISGHKSVSWYQQVLGQGPQFIFQYYEKEERGRGNFPDRFSARQFPNYSSELNVNALLLGDSALYLCAGHERQGKKYNSPLHFGNGTRLTVT.

The V gene is TRBV10-2, the J gene TRBJ1-2; D not certain. V was pared by 4 bases and J by 6 bases, with 9 bases between. The CDR3 spans 12 residues. Germline CDR1 WSHSY, CDR2 SAAADI. The CDR3 spells CASSAGRDGYTF. Written as DNA, the CDR3 is TGCGCCAGCAGTGCGGGGAGGGATGGCTACACCTTC.

The chain couples TRBV6-1 to TRBJ2-7; 11 positions agree with TRBD1. This CDR3 is 13 amino acids long. Trimming cost V 4 bases and J 6 bases; bases outside gene matches: 2. The germline V gene has CDR1 MNHNS and CDR2 SASEGT. CDR3 region: CASSGTGGAEQYF. The CDR3 DNA sequence: TGTGCCAGCAGTGGGACAGGGGGCGCCGAGCAGTACTTC.

The chain recombines TRBV19 with TRBJ2-3; D may be TRBD2 (6 bases). The ends were cut back, 3 bases at V and 5 bases at J, with 12 bases in the middle. The V gene's germline CDR1 is LNHDA and CDR2 SQIVND (reference sequence). The length of the CDR3 is 14 residues. CDR3 DNA sequence: TGTGCCAGTAGTATGTCGGGGGTGGAAGATACGCAGTATTTT. It yields the protein CASSMSGVEDTQYF.

The chain recombines TRBV2 with TRBJ2-1; the match to TRBD2 covers 12 bases. Germline V gene lookup returns CDR1 SNHLY and CDR2 FYNNEI. V trimming: 5 bases; J trimming: 10 bases; junction bases outside the gene matches: 6. The CDR3 extends over 14 amino acids. In DNA form, the CDR3 reads TGTGCCAGCAGTCTAGCGGGAGGGCCCGGGGAGCAGTTCTTC. Translating it yields CASSLAGGPGEQFF.

J is TRBJ2-7 and V is TRBV2; 9 bases agree with TRBD2. V lost 4 bases and J lost 3; bases outside the gene matches: 7. Germline loops: CDR1 SNHLY, CDR2 FYNNEI. The CDR3 loop spans 15 amino acids. The CDR3 loop is CASSVRREGIYEQYF. The CDR3 DNA is TGTGCCAGCAGTGTCCGGCGGGAGGGCATCTACGAGCAGTACTTC.

The V gene is TRBV28, the J gene TRBJ1-3; no clear D gene. The CDR3 spans 14 residues. Trimming left V 8 bases short and J 0 bases short, with 11 bases between. Germline assignment: CDR1 MDHEN and CDR2 SYDVKM. The DNA for the CDR3 is TGTGCCAGCCGTTACGGTTTCTCTGGAAACACCATATATTTT. This sequence encodes CASRYGFSGNTIYF.

The CDR3 sequence: CASRSRTALNSPLHF. As DNA, the CDR3 is TGTGCAAGTCGCTCCAGGACAGCCTTAAATTCACCCCTCCACTTT. This rearrangement joins TRBV12-2 to TRBJ1-6; the table assigns TRBD1, which was not confirmed against the DNA. TRBV12-2 constitutes a pseudogene. The CDR3 runs to 15 residues.

The chain combines TRBV6-1 with TRBJ2-1, with D possibly matching TRBD2 (7 bases). V was cut by 8 bases and J by 6 bases, with 20 bases left in between. This CDR3 is built from 15 residues. CDR1 MNHNS and CDR2 SASEGT come from the germline V gene. The chain's CDR3 is CASFKEGGLGNEQFF. CDR3 nucleotides: TGTGCCAGCTTCAAAGAGGGGGGGCTGGGCAATGAGCAGTTCTTC.

This chain joins TRBV6-5 and TRBJ2-7; 10 nucleotides align to TRBD1. V shed 5 bases and J 1 base; nucleotides not matched to a gene: 5. There are 15 residues in the CDR3. Germline loops: CDR1 MNHEY, CDR2 SVGAGI. The CDR3 protein is CASSPGQGESYEQYF. CDR3 sequence (DNA): TGTGCCAGCAGTCCCGGACAGGGGGAGTCCTACGAGCAGTACTTC.

V gene TRBV5-1 combines with J gene TRBJ1-5, with D maybe TRBD1 (5 bases). CDR1 is SGHRS, CDR2 YFSETQ, per germline. V lost 2 bases and J 7 bases, leaving 19 bases between the germline ends. This CDR3 contains 16 residues. The CDR3 spells CASSFKPSTPGQPQHF. Here the CDR3 DNA reads TGCGCCAGCAGCTTTAAGCCATCCACCCCAGGGCAGCCCCAGCATTTT.